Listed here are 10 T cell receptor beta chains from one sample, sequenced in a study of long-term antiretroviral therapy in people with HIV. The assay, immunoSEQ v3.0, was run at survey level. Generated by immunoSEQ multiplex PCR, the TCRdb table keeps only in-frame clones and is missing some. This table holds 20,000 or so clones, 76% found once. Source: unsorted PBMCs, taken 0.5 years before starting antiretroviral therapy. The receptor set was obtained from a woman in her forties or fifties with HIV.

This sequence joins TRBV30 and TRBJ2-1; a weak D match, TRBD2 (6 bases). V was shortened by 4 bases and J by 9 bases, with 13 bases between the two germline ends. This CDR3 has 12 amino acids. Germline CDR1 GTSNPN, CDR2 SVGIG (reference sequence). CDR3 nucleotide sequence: TGTGCCTGGATTCCGGTGCGGGGTGAGCAGTTCTTC. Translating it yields CAWIPVRGEQFF.

The CDR3 DNA is TGCGCCAGCAGCCAGGGGAACAGCAATCAGCCCCAGCATTTT. This translates into CASSQGNSNQPQHF. The V call is TRBV4-1, the J call TRBJ1-5; D uncertain. V shed 3 bases and J shed 1 base, with 7 bases lying between them. CDR1 MGHRA and CDR2 YSYEKL come from the germline V gene. This CDR3 has 14 amino acids.

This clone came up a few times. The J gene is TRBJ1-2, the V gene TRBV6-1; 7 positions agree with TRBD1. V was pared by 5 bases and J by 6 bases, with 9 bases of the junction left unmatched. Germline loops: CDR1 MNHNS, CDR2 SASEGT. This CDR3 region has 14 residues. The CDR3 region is CASSLRTGTDGYTF. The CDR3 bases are TGTGCCAGCAGTCTTCGGACAGGTACGGATGGCTACACCTTC.

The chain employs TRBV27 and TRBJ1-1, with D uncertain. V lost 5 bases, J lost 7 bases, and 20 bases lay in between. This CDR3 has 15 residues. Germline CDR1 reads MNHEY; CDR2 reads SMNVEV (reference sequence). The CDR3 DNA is TGTGCCAGCAGTCGACCGGGTTCAAAAGTCGGTGAAGCTTTCTTT. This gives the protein CASSRPGSKVGEAFF.

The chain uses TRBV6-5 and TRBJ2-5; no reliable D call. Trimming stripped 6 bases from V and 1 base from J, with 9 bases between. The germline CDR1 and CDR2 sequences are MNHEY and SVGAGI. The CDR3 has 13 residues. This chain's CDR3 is CASSWGFQETQYF. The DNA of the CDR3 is TGTGCCAGCAGCTGGGGTTTCCAAGAGACCCAGTACTTC.

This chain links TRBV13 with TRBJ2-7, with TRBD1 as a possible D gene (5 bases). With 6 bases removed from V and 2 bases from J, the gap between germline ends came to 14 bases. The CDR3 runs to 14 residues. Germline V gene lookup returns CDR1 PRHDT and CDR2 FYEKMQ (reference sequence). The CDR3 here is CASSLGEHPYEQYF. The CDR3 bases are TGTGCCAGCAGTCTAGGGGAACACCCCTACGAGCAGTACTTC.

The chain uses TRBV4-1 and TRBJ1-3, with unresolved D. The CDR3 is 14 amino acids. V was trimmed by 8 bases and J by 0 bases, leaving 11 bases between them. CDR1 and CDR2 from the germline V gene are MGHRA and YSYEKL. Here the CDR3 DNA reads TGCGCCAGCGGGGTCCAGAGCTCTGGAAACACCATATATTTT. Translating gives CASGVQSSGNTIYF.

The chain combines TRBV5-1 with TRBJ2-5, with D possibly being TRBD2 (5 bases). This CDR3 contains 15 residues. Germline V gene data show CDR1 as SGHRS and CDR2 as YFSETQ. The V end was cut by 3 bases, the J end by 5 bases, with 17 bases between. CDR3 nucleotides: TGCGCCAGCAGCTCTGGAGGATCCTTAATGGAGACCCAGTACTTC. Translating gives CASSSGGSLMETQYF.

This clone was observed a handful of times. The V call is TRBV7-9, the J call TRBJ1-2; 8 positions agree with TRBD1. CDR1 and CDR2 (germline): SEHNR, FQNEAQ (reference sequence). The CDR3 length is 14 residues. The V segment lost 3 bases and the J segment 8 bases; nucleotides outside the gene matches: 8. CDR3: CASSFGQGANGYTF. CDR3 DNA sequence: TGTGCCAGCAGCTTCGGCCAGGGGGCGAACGGCTACACCTTC.

CDR3 DNA: TGTGCCAGCAGTTTCTACCTCTCAGGGACCCAGTACTTC. As protein: CASSFYLSGTQYF. This chain links TRBV28 with TRBJ2-5; no definite D call. The CDR3 length is 13 residues. Looked up from germline, CDR1 is MDHEN and CDR2 is SYDVKM. V lost 3 bases and J 7 bases, leaving 12 bases between the germline ends.